A selection of T cell receptor beta chains follows, all from one sample in a study of T cell responses to AZD1222 COVID-19 vaccine. Measured with immunoSEQ multiplex PCR; TCRdb has only the in-frame clones, and not every one. The sample carries 90,000 to 110,000 clones, roughly 89% recorded once. The sequenced sample was peripheral blood, obtained 28 days after the second AZD1222 dose. These TCRs come from an adult who received the AZD1222 COVID-19 vaccine. The CDR3 runs from the conserved cysteine through the conserved F or W. A D gene is named only where the DNA matches it firmly. Rows give clone size only sometimes, using once, few, many, or a class for an expanded clone.

v_gene	abundance	d_gene	j_gene	len	CDR3aa	CDR3nt
TRBV27	.	.	TRBJ1-4	15	CASSPRRTANEKLFF	TGTGCCAGCAGTCCCAGAAGGACAGCTAATGAAAAACTGTTTTTT
TRBV6-5	.	TRBD1	TRBJ2-3	15	CASSPDRGRPDTQYF	TGTGCCAGCAGTCCCGACAGGGGACGCCCAGATACGCAGTATTTT
TRBV14	.	TRBD1	TRBJ1-4	17	CASSQAWTGGLDEKLFF	TGTGCCAGCAGCCAAGCTTGGACAGGGGGCTTGGATGAAAAACTGTTTTTT
TRBV6-6	.	TRBD1	TRBJ1-1	13	CASTQGGWTEAFF	TGTGCCAGCACCCAGGGGGGGTGGACTGAAGCTTTCTTT
TRBV19	.	TRBD2	TRBJ2-7	13	CASNPGGSYEQYF	TGTGCCAGTAACCCAGGCGGGAGCTACGAGCAGTACTTC
TRBV19	.	.	TRBJ1-2	13	CASSMSGALGYTF	TGTGCCAGTAGTATGTCAGGGGCACTGGGCTACACCTTC
TRBV10-1	once	TRBD1	TRBJ1-6	14	CASSRTGSNSPLHF	TGCGCCAGCAGTAGGACAGGGAGCAATTCACCCCTCCACTTT
TRBV3-1/TRBV3-2	.	TRBD1	TRBJ1-2	15	CASSLGTGTNYGYTF	TGTGCCAGCAGCCTAGGGACAGGGACTAACTATGGCTACACCTTC
TRBV29-1	.	.	TRBJ1-2	13	CSVEEGYQSGYTF	TGCAGCGTTGAGGAAGGGTACCAAAGTGGCTACACCTTC
TRBV2	.	.	TRBJ2-1	13	CASRIGEYNEQFF	TGTGCCAGCAGGATAGGGGAGTACAATGAGCAGTTCTTC
TRBV7-2	.	.	TRBJ2-7	13	CASSFYLENEQYF	TGTGCCAGCAGCTTTTACTTGGAAAACGAGCAGTACTTC
TRBV30	.	.	TRBJ2-7	12	CAWRASHHEQYF	TGTGCCTGGAGGGCTAGTCATCACGAGCAGTACTTC
TRBV19	once	TRBD2	TRBJ2-2	16	CASSIGRTSGTGELFF	TGTGCCAGTAGTATAGGCCGGACTAGCGGTACCGGGGAGCTGTTTTTT
TRBV5-6	.	.	TRBJ1-2	14	CASRRGEANYGYTF	TGTGCCAGCAGGCGGGGAGAGGCTAACTATGGCTACACCTTC
TRBV28	.	TRBD2	TRBJ2-1	15	CASSFSTSGYNEQFF	TGTGCCAGCAGTTTTTCGACTAGCGGTTACAATGAGCAGTTCTTC
TRBV30	.	.	TRBJ1-5	13	CAWREGRNQPQHF	TGTGCCTGGAGGGAGGGTCGCAATCAGCCCCAGCATTTT
TRBV28	.	.	TRBJ1-3	14	CASSYGRPGNTIYF	TGTGCCAGCAGCTATGGGCGTCCTGGAAACACCATATATTTT
TRBV6-5	.	.	TRBJ1-1	10	CASSNFEAFF	TGTGCCAGCAGCAATTTTGAAGCTTTCTTT
TRBV19	.	TRBD2	TRBJ2-3	15	CASTVAGGSTDTQYF	TGTGCCAGTACTGTAGCGGGAGGCAGCACAGATACGCAGTATTTT
TRBV6-2/TRBV6-3	.	.	TRBJ1-1	14	CASSYGVIGTEAFF	TGTGCCAGCAGTTACGGGGTAATCGGCACTGAAGCTTTCTTT
TRBV28	.	TRBD2	TRBJ2-3	14	CASRGLAGADTQYF	TGTGCCAGCAGAGGACTAGCGGGAGCAGATACGCAGTATTTT
TRBV6-2/TRBV6-3	.	TRBD2	TRBJ2-7	15	CASRPSGRGSYEQYF	TGTGCCAGCAGACCTAGCGGGAGGGGCTCCTACGAGCAGTACTTC
TRBV19	few	.	TRBJ1-6	15	CASTEGKELNSPLHF	TGTGCCAGCACAGAGGGGAAAGAGCTTAATTCACCCCTCCACTTT
TRBV7-8	.	.	TRBJ2-3	13	CASSPPVGDTQYF	TGTGCCAGCAGCCCCCCGGTCGGAGATACGCAGTATTTT
TRBV19	.	TRBD2	TRBJ2-3	20	CASSIDRTSGRWESTDTQYF	TGTGCCAGTAGTATAGACCGGACTAGCGGGAGGTGGGAGAGCACAGATACGCAGTATTTT
TRBV27	.	TRBD2	TRBJ2-1	16	CASSFTSGSIHNEQFF	TGTGCCAGCAGTTTTACTAGCGGGAGTATCCACAATGAGCAGTTCTTC
TRBV4-1	few	.	TRBJ2-5	13	CASSRLSLETQYF	TGCGCCAGCAGCCGCCTCAGCCTCGAGACCCAGTACTTC
TRBV5-5	.	TRBD1	TRBJ1-1	13	CASSFFDREKAFF	TGTGCCAGCAGTTTCTTTGACAGGGAAAAAGCTTTCTTT
TRBV28	.	TRBD1	TRBJ2-7	15	CASIEQGASSGEQYF	TGTGCCAGCATTGAACAGGGGGCATCCTCGGGGGAGCAGTACTTC
TRBV19	.	.	TRBJ2-6	14	CASRRISGANVLTF	TGTGCCAGTAGGCGTATCTCTGGGGCCAACGTCCTGACTTTC
TRBV19	.	.	TRBJ1-3	13	CASSTDRRNTIYF	TGTGCCAGTAGTACCGACCGTCGAAACACCATATATTTT